This TCR beta chain came from a study of blood T cell repertoires in COVID-19. Study-wide context: Both acute and convalescent COVID-19 samples were obtained from the United States, Italy and Spain. The cDNA or gDNA used as material had been derived from T cells, B-cell-depleted T cells, or PBMCs.

Germline CDR1 and CDR2: KGHSH and LQKENI. This CDR3 is built from 16 residues. V was cut by 2 bases and J by 0 bases, with 11 bases left in between. In the original processing: Amplification with reference gene primers provided the estimates of nucleated cell counts. Generated by immunoSEQ multiplex PCR, the TCRdb table keeps only in-frame clones and is missing some. V and J calls and clone size are copied from that table; D and trimming were computed from the DNA. The profile shows 14,000 to 15,000 clones, approximately 92% of them singletons. Material: peripheral blood. J is TRBJ2-1 and V is TRBV18, with TRBD1 as a possible D gene (6 bases). The clonotype comes from a human donor with active COVID-19. The donor label of this sample is uncertain. The CDR3 reads CASSPLDRSSYNEQFF. CDR3 DNA sequence: TGTGCCAGCTCACCATTGGACAGAAGCTCCTACAATGAGCAGTTCTTC.